Below are 5 T cell receptor beta chains sequenced from a single sample in a study of blood T cell repertoires in COVID-19 (dated by TCRdb to about 2020). To prepare the library, the immunoSEQ multiplex PCR assay was applied. Held by TCRdb, this immuneACCESS table contains in-frame sequences only and omits some clones. Under half of the omission traces to an unresolved V gene where checked; the cause of the rest is unknown. For this sample there are more than 65,000 clones; around 84% appear just once. The ten largest account for 20% to 25% of the sample. Sequencing was done on a sample of peripheral blood. These receptors originate from a woman aged 45-65 years with acute or convalescent COVID-19.

This clone has a handful of counts. The J gene is TRBJ2-7, the V gene TRBV2; 13 nucleotides align to TRBD2. Germline trimming cut 3 bases from V and 4 bases from J; bases unmatched to any gene: 3. Germline CDR1 is SNHLY and CDR2 is FYNNEI. The CDR3 has 15 residues. This CDR3 is CASSDRTSGGYEQYF. CDR3 sequence (DNA): TGTGCCAGCAGTGACAGGACTAGCGGGGGTTACGAGCAGTACTTC. The variable domain in full, completed from reference TRBV2 and TRBJ2-7, reads EPEVTQTPSHQVTQMGQEVILRCVPISNHLYFYWYRQILGQKVEFLVSFYNNEISEKSEIFDDQFSVERPDGSNFTLKIRSTKLEDSAMYFCASSDRTSGGYEQYFGPGTRLTVT.

V usage is TRBV10-3 and J usage is TRBJ1-5; unclear D gene. Deletions cut 4 bases from V and 0 bases from J, with 7 bases between. CDR1 is ENHRY, CDR2 SYGVKD, per germline. This CDR3 comprises 14 residues. This CDR3 is CAISGQISNQPQHF. In DNA, the CDR3 is TGTGCCATCAGTGGGCAGATTAGCAATCAGCCCCAGCATTTT.

The rearrangement joins TRBV30 to TRBJ2-2, with TRBD2 matching over 7 bases. CDR3 size: 15 residues. Germline V CDR1 and CDR2: GTSNPN, SVGIG (reference sequence). Germline trimming cut 4 bases from V and 0 bases from J; bases unmatched to any gene: 5. CDR3 nucleotides: TGTGCCTGGATAAGCGGGGCTCCGAACACCGGGGAGCTGTTTTTT. Translating gives CAWISGAPNTGELFF. The full variable domain, with the rest looked up from reference TRBV30 and TRBJ2-2, is SQTIHQWPATLVQPVGSPLSLECTVEGTSNPNLYWYRQAAGRGLQLLFYSVGIGQISSEVPQNLSASRPQDRQFILSSKKLLLSDSGFYLCAWISGAPNTGELFFGEGSRLTVL.

The chain uses TRBV4-3 and TRBJ2-3, with D maybe TRBD2 (7 bases). CDR1 is LGHNA, CDR2 YSLEER, per germline. Trimming cost V 0 bases and J 4 bases, with 14 bases left between them. The CDR3 covers 16 residues. The CDR3 reads CASSQDVRGGADTQYF. CDR3 nucleotide sequence: TGCGCCAGCAGCCAAGATGTAAGGGGGGGGGCAGATACGCAGTATTTT.

The V and J genes are TRBV7-9 and TRBJ2-2, with D perhaps TRBD2 (5 bases). V lost 5 bases and J 2 bases, leaving 15 bases between the germline ends. There are 16 residues in the CDR3. CDR1 and CDR2 from the germline V gene are SEHNR and FQNEAQ (reference sequence). This CDR3 is CASSHPRDRNTGELFF. The DNA for the CDR3 is TGTGCCAGCAGCCATCCCCGGGATAGAAACACCGGGGAGCTGTTTTTT.